The source of this T cell receptor beta chain is a study of early T cells in non-severe SARS-CoV-2 infection. Study-level background: Unpaired chains resulted from sequencing bulk RNA of unsorted whole blood. General study findings and limits: Missing private and CD4 specificities, VDJdb matching favored anti-spike CD8 responses.

CDR1 and CDR2 (germline): MDHEN, SYDVKM. The ends were cut back, 4 bases at V and 5 bases at J, with 12 bases in the middle. The CDR3 contains 14 residues. This clonotype was found many times. Its specificity is unknown. Individual cDNA molecules were tagged with unique molecular identifiers, the study reported. Each CDR3 protein is one row after TCRdb ran MiXCR on the 5' RACE reads. The data show 42,000 or so distinct CDR3 sequences, around a tenth seen once. This rearrangement joins TRBV28 to TRBJ2-1; D is possibly TRBD2 (6 bases). The source of this sequence is an adult who was a healthcare worker with PCR-confirmed SARS-CoV-2 infection or an uninfected control (not recorded which). The sequenced sample was whole blood. The CDR3 here is CASSSGTHDNEQFF. CDR3 nucleotides: TGTGCCAGCAGTTCCGGGACTCATGACAATGAGCAGTTCTTC.